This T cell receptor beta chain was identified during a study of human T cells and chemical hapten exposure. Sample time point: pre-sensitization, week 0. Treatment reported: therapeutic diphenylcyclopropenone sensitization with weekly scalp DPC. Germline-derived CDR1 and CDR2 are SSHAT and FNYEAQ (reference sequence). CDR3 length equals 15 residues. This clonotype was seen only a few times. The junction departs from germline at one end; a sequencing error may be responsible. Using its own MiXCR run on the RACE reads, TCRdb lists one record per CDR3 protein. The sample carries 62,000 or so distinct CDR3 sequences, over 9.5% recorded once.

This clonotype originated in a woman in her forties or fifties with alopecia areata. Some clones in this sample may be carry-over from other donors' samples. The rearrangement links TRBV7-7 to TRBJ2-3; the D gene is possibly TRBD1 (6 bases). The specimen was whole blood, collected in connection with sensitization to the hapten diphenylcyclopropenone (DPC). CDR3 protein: CASSLGPQGSDTQYF. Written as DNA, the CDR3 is TGTGCTAGCAGCTTAGGACCACAGGGTTCAGATACGCAGTATTTT.